This entry is about one T cell receptor beta chain. The data derive from a study of blood T cell repertoires in COVID-19. At the level of the study: Italy, Spain and the United States were the sources of the convalescent and acute COVID-19 samples.

Method: immunoSEQ multiplex PCR; TCRdb's copy keeps in-frame clones and lacks some. The sample records roughly 50,000 clones, around 84% being singletons. The ends lost 5 bases at V and 3 bases at J; junction bases unmatched: 6. CDR3 length: 14 amino acids. CDR1 is MNHEY, CDR2 SVGAGI, per germline. This clonotype was sampled from a human donor in a cohort sampled during active COVID-19. The sample consisted of peripheral blood. V usage is TRBV6-5 and J usage is TRBJ1-2; 7 bases map to TRBD1. Written as DNA, the CDR3 is TGTGCCAGCAGTCGACAGGGTCTAGACTATGGCTACACCTTC. Translating gives CASSRQGLDYGYTF.